Here is one T cell receptor (beta chain) with its context. Per the original data handling: The assay estimated nucleated cells by amplifying reference gene primers. Measured with immunoSEQ multiplex PCR; TCRdb has only the in-frame clones, and not every one. V, J and clone size reflect that table, while D and trimming were determined from the DNA. In the table there are tens of thousands of clones, 88% of which are singletons. The sample comes from a study of blood T cell repertoires in COVID-19. Study details: There were acute and convalescent COVID-19 samples, and they came from the United States, Italy and Spain. PBMCs, B-cell-depleted T cells, or T cells were the source of the cDNA or gDNA that made up the material.

CDR3 size: 15 residues. V lost 0 bases and J 2 bases, leaving 11 bases between the germline ends. Per germline, CDR1 LGHNA and CDR2 YSLEER. V is TRBV4-3 and J is TRBJ2-7; D unclear. What was sequenced was peripheral blood. The TCR originated in a human donor in a cohort sampled during active COVID-19. The CDR3 spells CASSQDYTETYEQYF. The CDR3 nucleotides are TGCGCCAGCAGCCAAGATTATACAGAGACCTACGAGCAGTACTTC.